This TCR beta chain was recovered during a study of shared clonotypes between healthy human individuals. Study in general: Contributing individuals were two females and three males aged 18 to 49.

Note on this clone: The target antigen is unknown.

Here immunoSEQ multiplex PCR was the method, and the copy in TCRdb shows in-frame clones only, minus some. Here the sample spans about 2,200,000 clones, roughly 91% being singletons. Naive CD8 cells were CD45RO-negative, positively selected for CCR7, excluding terminally differentiated effector memory CD45RA+ cells. The germline V and J ends were trimmed by 3 bases and 1 base, with 10 bases remaining between them. Looked up from germline, CDR1 is MNHEY and CDR2 is SMNVEV (reference sequence). The CDR3 covers 14 residues. General study findings and limits: Rarefaction curves obtained for sorted subsets showed sequencing incomplete despite large depth.

The sample comprised naive CD8+ T cells from PBMCs. The V gene is TRBV27, the J gene TRBJ2-7; no clear D. This sequence was found in a man aged 18 to 29 in good health. Some clones in this sample may be carry-over from other donors' samples. In DNA form, the CDR3 reads TGTGCCAGCAGTTTGGTCTTAGGGTCCTACGAGCAGTACTTC. Translated, it gives CASSLVLGSYEQYF.